This record covers a single T cell receptor beta chain. Its antigen is undetermined. Trimming pared 4 bases from V and 4 bases from J, leaving 14 bases between. From germline, CDR1 is SGDLS and CDR2 YYNGEE. The CDR3 sequence is 14 residues long. These data are taken from a study of cytomegalovirus exposure and HLA in healthy donors. Study as a whole: Unique TCR beta sequences numbering about 100 million came from some 200 million T cells in an earlier analysis. Study-wide results and limits: The study put 150 to 200 TCR beta chains on its list as cytomegalovirus-associated. Researchers reported in a later analysis that a missense DCLRE1C variant was tied to TCR beta V- and J-gene trimming. In a later analysis, an Asian-associated ancestry cluster reportedly showed fewer N-insertions than the roughly 710-donor mean.

Primers: 60 Vbeta forward and 13 Jbeta reverse. The assay was immunoSEQ multiplex PCR, and TCRdb's table has in-frame clones only and misses some. The table includes roughly 240,000 clones, 80% to 90% detected once. Material for sequencing was PBMCs. The clonotype was recovered from a girl aged 2 to 9 in good health and CMV-seronegative. This chain uses TRBV9 with TRBJ1-1; D possibly corresponds to TRBD1 (5 bases). DNA for the CDR3: TGTGCCAGCAGCCTCCAGGGAGGAAGCACTGAAGCTTTCTTT. Its translation: CASSLQGGSTEAFF. The variable domain in full, with the rest retrieved from reference TRBV9 and TRBJ1-1, is DSGVTQTPKHLITATGQRVTLRCSPRSGDLSVYWYQQSLDQGLQFLIQYYNGEERAKGNILERFSAQQFPDLHSELNLSSLELGDSALYFCASSLQGGSTEAFFGQGTRLTVV.